The next 4 T cell receptor beta chains were all read from a single sample in a study of immune heterogeneity within non-small cell lung tumors. At around 600 ng per sample, bulk tumor genomic DNA provided the template. Several biopsies per primary tumor, spaced far apart, were taken during surgery. Patients underwent curative surgery for untreated, newly diagnosed non-small cell lung cancer. With 32 V and 13 J primers, multiplex PCR amplified the TCR beta CDR3. TCRdb recomputed calls from the multiplex PCR reads with MiXCR, one row per CDR3 protein. The data contain around 2,000 distinct CDR3 sequences, 22% of them singletons. The material sequenced was lung tumor tissue. The receptors here all came from a woman in her fifties or sixties with non-small cell lung cancer.

This clonotype ranks as medium-sized. This chain connects TRBV7-3 to TRBJ2-1; perhaps TRBD2 as D (5 bases). The CDR3 spans 14 residues. With 1 base removed from V and 8 bases from J, the gap between germline ends came to 12 bases. The germline V gene encodes CDR1 SGHTA and CDR2 FQGTGA. The CDR3 loop reads CASSLMGAQDEQFF. In nucleotides, the CDR3 is TGTGCCAGCAGCTTAATGGGAGCCCAGGATGAGCAGTTCTTC.

The chain couples TRBV10-3 to TRBJ2-3; 8 positions match TRBD2. V shed 4 bases and J 2 bases; nucleotides not matched to a gene: 8. The CDR3 contains 16 residues. Germline V gene lookup returns CDR1 ENHRY and CDR2 SYGVKD. CDR3 in DNA: TGTGCCATCAGTGGTCATCCGGGAGGGCTCACAGATACGCAGTATTTT. Encoded protein: CAISGHPGGLTDTQYF.

As regards this clonotype: Possible read error: a much larger clone is one base away. The chain employs TRBV2 and TRBJ2-5; 7 bases map to TRBD1. The CDR3 is 15 amino acids. CDR1 is SNHLY and CDR2 is FYNNEI in the germline V gene. CDR3 protein: CASSSARGPQDTQYF. The CDR3 bases are TGTGCCAGCAGCTCGGCTAGGGGGCCACAAGATACCCAGTACTTC.

By proportion, this clonotype is medium-sized. The V gene is TRBV6-2 or TRBV6-3, the J gene TRBJ1-5, with D unresolved. Trimming stripped 4 bases from V and 7 bases from J, with 17 bases between. Per germline, CDR1 MNHEY and CDR2 SVGEGT. The CDR3 extends over 15 amino acids. CDR3 amino acids: CASSSGFLAGQPQHF. The CDR3 DNA reads as TGTGCCAGCAGTTCTGGATTTTTGGCAGGCCAGCCCCAGCATTTT.